This TCR beta chain was observed in a study of T-cell reconstitution after alpha-beta-depleted transplantation in children. Germline V gene lookup returns CDR1 SGHTA and CDR2 FQGNSA. V lost 5 bases to trimming and J lost 7 bases, with 17 bases between them. This CDR3 contains 14 residues. Researchers prepared the TCRbeta library using unique molecular identifiers, the study reports. TCRdb re-called the PCR reads through MiXCR, storing one row per CDR3 protein. The sample lists some 550,000 distinct CDR3 sequences, around 16% seen once, with 3.3% in the top ten. This material consisted of PBMCs from the stem cell graft donor, taken from the stem cell graft. The TCR comes from a human donor who donated a stem cell graft to a child with acute lymphoblastic leukemia. This rearrangement joins TRBV7-2 to TRBJ1-2; perhaps TRBD1 as D (6 bases). CDR3 in DNA: TGTGCCAGCAGCCCGAAACAGGGCGCGGGTGGCTACACCTTC. It encodes CASSPKQGAGGYTF.